This T cell receptor (beta chain) was documented in a study of shared clonotypes between healthy human individuals. The naive CD8 fraction comprised CD45RO-negative cells positively selected for CCR7 and excluded terminally differentiated effector memory CD45RA+ cells. Whole-study results and caveats: Non-shared clonotypes had lower generation probabilities than those shared by all four donors. Despite large depth, rarefaction showed incomplete sorted-subset sequencing.

On this clone: Its antigen is not identified.

Every immunoSEQ plate was one replicate of a subset's evenly spread DNA. The assay was immunoSEQ multiplex PCR, and TCRdb's table has in-frame clones only and misses some. The table shows some 2.1 million clones, with approximately 94% occurring only once. V was shortened by 5 bases and J by 3 bases, with 17 bases between the two germline ends. CDR3 length: 16 amino acids. Per germline, CDR1 MNHEY and CDR2 SMNVEV (reference sequence). This sequence joins TRBV27 and TRBJ2-1; a possible D gene is TRBD2 (6 bases). The sequence was collected from a man younger than 30 in good health. Sequencing was performed on naive CD8+ T cells sorted from blood. The chain's CDR3 is CASSPSAGGVYNEQFF. CDR3 in DNA: TGTGCCAGCAGTCCCTCCGCAGGAGGGGTCTACAATGAGCAGTTCTTC.